Reported below is one T cell receptor (beta chain). The antigen is unknown. The data are from a study of PD-1 blockade in classical Hodgkin lymphoma. Study-wide results and limits: Patients starting nivolumab less than 1 year after ASCT had lower diversity and were excluded from later analyses.

Regarding time point: cycle 4 day 1 (C4D1), after 5 to 7 weeks of nivolumab. With no exception, relapse followed autologous stem cell transplantation in all patients, and brentuximab vedotin exposure varied. This table comes from immunoSEQ multiplex PCR, and its TCRdb copy is limited to in-frame clones, with some not included. The data hold roughly 60,000 clones, with about 92% observed a single time. In germline, CDR1 is SGDLS, CDR2 YYNGEE. The CDR3 contains 16 residues. Trimming pared 0 bases from V and 2 bases from J, leaving 14 bases between. Sequences were derived from peripheral blood mononuclear cells (PBMCs), sampled before the fourth cycle of nivolumab. The chain links TRBV9 to TRBJ2-5, with D tentatively TRBD1 (5 bases). The TCR sequence derives from a human donor with classical Hodgkin lymphoma. The CDR3 DNA sequence: TGTGCCAGCAGCGTAGACCCGTGGGGCGGACAAGAGACCCAGTACTTC. As protein: CASSVDPWGGQETQYF.